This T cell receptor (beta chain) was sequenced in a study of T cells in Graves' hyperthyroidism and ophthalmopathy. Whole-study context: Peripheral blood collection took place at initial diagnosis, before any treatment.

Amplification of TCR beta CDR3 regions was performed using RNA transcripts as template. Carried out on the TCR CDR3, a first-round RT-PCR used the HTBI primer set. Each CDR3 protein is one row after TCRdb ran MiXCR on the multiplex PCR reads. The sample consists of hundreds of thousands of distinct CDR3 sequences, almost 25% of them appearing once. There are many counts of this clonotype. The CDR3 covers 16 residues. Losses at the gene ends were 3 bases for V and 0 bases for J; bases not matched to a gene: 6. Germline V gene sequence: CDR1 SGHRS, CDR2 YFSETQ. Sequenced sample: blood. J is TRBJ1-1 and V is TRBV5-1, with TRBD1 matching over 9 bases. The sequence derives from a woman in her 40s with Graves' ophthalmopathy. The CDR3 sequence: CASSWGGTGLNTEAFF. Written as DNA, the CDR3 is TGCGCCAGCAGCTGGGGGGGGACAGGGTTGAACACTGAAGCTTTCTTT.